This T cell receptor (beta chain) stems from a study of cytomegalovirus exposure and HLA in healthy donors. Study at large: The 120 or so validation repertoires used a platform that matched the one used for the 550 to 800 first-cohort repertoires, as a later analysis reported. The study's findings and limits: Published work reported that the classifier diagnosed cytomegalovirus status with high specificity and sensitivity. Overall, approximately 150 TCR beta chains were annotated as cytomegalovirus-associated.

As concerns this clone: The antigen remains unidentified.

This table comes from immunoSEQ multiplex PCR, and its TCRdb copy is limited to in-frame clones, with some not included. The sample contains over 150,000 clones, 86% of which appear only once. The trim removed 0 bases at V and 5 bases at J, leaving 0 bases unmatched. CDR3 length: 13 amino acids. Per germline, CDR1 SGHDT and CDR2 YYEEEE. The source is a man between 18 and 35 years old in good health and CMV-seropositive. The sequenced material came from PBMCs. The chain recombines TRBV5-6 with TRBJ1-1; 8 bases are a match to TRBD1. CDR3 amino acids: CASSLDRGTEAFF. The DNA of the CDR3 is TGTGCCAGCAGCTTGGACAGGGGGACTGAAGCTTTCTTT.